This T cell receptor (beta chain) stems from a study of blood T cell repertoires in COVID-19. Across the whole study: The analysed material was cDNA or gDNA that came from T cells, B-cell-depleted T cells, or PBMCs.

Generated by immunoSEQ multiplex PCR, the TCRdb table keeps only in-frame clones and is missing some. Of 300,000 to 350,000 clones listed, 75% to 90% are singletons. CDR3 length: 13 amino acids. The V end was cut by 5 bases, the J end by 5 bases, with 12 bases between. Germline V CDR1 and CDR2: SGHRS, YFSETQ. Source material: PBMCs or T cells enriched from blood (not recorded which). The chain uses TRBV5-1 and TRBJ2-3, with a possible D match to TRBD2 (5 bases). The TCR originated in a young man who had recovered from COVID-19. DNA of the CDR3: TGCGCCAGCAGAGCCCCTGGAGGAGATACGCAGTATTTT. Residues: CASRAPGGDTQYF.